This TCR beta chain was sequenced in a study of cytomegalovirus exposure and HLA in healthy donors. PCR amplification relied on 60 Vbeta primers (plus 13 Jbeta primers). TCRdb's table, derived via immunoSEQ multiplex PCR, lists solely in-frame clones and lacks some. The table lists hundreds of thousands of clones, roughly 79% of them singletons, with 1.5% to 2% in the top ten. A note on this clone: The antigen is unknown.

The study, taken as a whole, reports: Some V segments, TRBV6-2 and TRBV6-3 among them, were indistinguishable and were therefore excluded. In an earlier analysis, productive rearrangement rates for most beta V segments clustered near 87% or 30%. Published work reported that the classifier diagnosed cytomegalovirus status with high specificity and sensitivity. Per a later analysis, HLA-associated TCR beta chains showed more clonal expansion than other, equally common TCR beta chains.

Germline assignment: CDR1 MDHEN and CDR2 SYDVKM. Trimming took 2 bases from V and 2 from J; bases not matched to a gene: 4. This CDR3 comprises 15 residues. Sequenced input: PBMCs. The chain recombines TRBV28 with TRBJ2-7; 9 bases are shared with TRBD2. The TCR sequence derives from a male donor in good health and CMV-seronegative. In DNA form, the CDR3 reads TGTGCCAGCAGTTTACGACTAGCGGCAACCTACGAGCAGTACTTC. It yields the protein CASSLRLAATYEQYF.